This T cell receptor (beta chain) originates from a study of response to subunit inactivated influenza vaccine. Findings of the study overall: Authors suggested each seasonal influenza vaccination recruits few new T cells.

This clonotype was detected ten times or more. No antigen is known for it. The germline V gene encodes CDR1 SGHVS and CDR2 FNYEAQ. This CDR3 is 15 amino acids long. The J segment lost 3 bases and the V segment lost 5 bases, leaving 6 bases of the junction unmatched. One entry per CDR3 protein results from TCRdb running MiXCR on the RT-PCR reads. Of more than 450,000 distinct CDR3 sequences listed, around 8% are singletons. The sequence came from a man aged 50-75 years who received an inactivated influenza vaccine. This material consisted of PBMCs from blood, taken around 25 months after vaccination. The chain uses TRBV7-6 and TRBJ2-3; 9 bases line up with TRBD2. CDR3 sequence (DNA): TGTGCCAGCAGCCTGGGACTAGCTAGGACAGATACGCAGTATTTT. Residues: CASSLGLARTDTQYF.